These 14 T cell receptor beta chains were all obtained from the same sample, sequenced in a study of T cell changes during pregnancy in multiple sclerosis. Profiled with immunoSEQ multiplex PCR; TCRdb holds only in-frame clones, not every one. Here the sample spans around 130,000 clones, 90% to 95% being singletons. The sample consisted of peripheral blood, taken before pregnancy. Receptors were obtained from a female donor with multiple sclerosis, enrolled in a pregnancy study.

This clone was picked up many times. The V and J genes are TRBV2 and TRBJ2-7; TRBD2 aligns across 7 bases. J lost 7 bases, V lost 2 bases, and 5 bases had no gene match. This CDR3 has 13 amino acids. The germline V gene encodes CDR1 SNHLY and CDR2 FYNNEI. CDR3 bases: TGTGCCAGCAGTGAATCCCCCGGGGGGGAGCAGTACTTC. Translated, it gives CASSESPGGEQYF.

This rearrangement joins TRBV30 to TRBJ1-1; D is undetermined. From germline, CDR1 is GTSNPN and CDR2 SVGIG (reference sequence). The V and J ends lost 2 bases and 4 bases respectively, with 17 bases between them. CDR3 size: 15 residues. The CDR3 protein is CAWSPPGGRGTEAFF. CDR3 nucleotide sequence: TGTGCCTGGAGTCCCCCCGGAGGGCGGGGCACTGAAGCTTTCTTT.

This chain connects TRBV7-3 to TRBJ1-4, with 7 bases identical to TRBD1. The germline V gene encodes CDR1 SGHTA and CDR2 FQGTGA. The CDR3 loop spans 13 amino acids. Trimming removed 11 bases from V and 8 bases from J; junction bases left unmatched: 11. CDR3 sequence reads: CAGHRGSGEKLFF. The CDR3 DNA is TGTGCCGGCCACAGGGGCTCCGGGGAAAAACTGTTTTTT.

CDR3 DNA sequence: TGTGCCAGCAGCCCTTCTGGGGCTTACTCTGGAAACACCATATATTTT. It codes for CASSPSGAYSGNTIYF. The rearrangement joins TRBV16 to TRBJ1-3, with D possibly TRBD1 on 5 matching bases. V lost 4 bases and J lost 0, with 13 bases in between. Germline V gene sequence: CDR1 KGHSY, CDR2 FQNENV. CDR3 length: 16 amino acids.

With respect to this clone: A read error may produce the germline difference seen at one junction end. V and J are TRBV7-8 and TRBJ2-3; 12 nucleotides match TRBD2. Germline CDR1 is SGHVS and CDR2 is FQNEAQ. The CDR3 is 15 amino acids. The CDR3 here is CASSLAGGFADTQYF. Written as DNA, the CDR3 is TGTGCCAGCAGCCTAGCGGGGGGGTTCGCAGATACGCAGTATTTT.

V usage is TRBV9 and J usage is TRBJ2-1, with 12 bases identical to TRBD2. Per germline, CDR1 SGDLS and CDR2 YYNGEE. The trim removed 4 bases at V and 2 bases at J, leaving 13 bases unmatched. The CDR3 runs 19 residues. The CDR3 loop reads CASSPSGSGLAGPYNEQFF. The CDR3 nucleotides are TGTGCCAGCAGCCCTAGCGGGTCAGGACTAGCGGGACCCTACAATGAGCAGTTCTTC. The variable domain in full, completed from reference TRBV9 and TRBJ2-1, reads DSGVTQTPKHLITATGQRVTLRCSPRSGDLSVYWYQQSLDQGLQFLIQYYNGEERAKGNILERFSAQQFPDLHSELNLSSLELGDSALYFCASSPSGSGLAGPYNEQFFGPGTRLTVL.

The rearrangement links TRBV6-1 to TRBJ2-4; maybe TRBD1 (6 bases). This CDR3 is built from 15 residues. Germline CDR1 and CDR2: MNHNS and SASEGT. V was cut by 4 bases and J by 7 bases, with 17 bases left in between. The CDR3 DNA reads TGTGCCAGCAGTGTAGGACCGACCCAGGGGAACATTCAGTACTTC. Amino acid sequence: CASSVGPTQGNIQYF.

The genes are TRBV6-5 and TRBJ1-1; TRBD1 matches 8 bases. The CDR3 totals 14 residues. Germline CDR1 MNHEY, CDR2 SVGAGI. V dropped 6 bases and J dropped 5; count of bases not matched to a gene: 8. The chain's CDR3 is CASRIQGVRTEAFF. Written as DNA, the CDR3 is TGTGCCAGCAGGATACAGGGGGTAAGAACTGAAGCTTTCTTT.

The J gene is TRBJ1-5, the V gene TRBV5-4; possibly TRBD1 for D (6 bases). The CDR3 extends over 16 amino acids. Germline lookup yields CDR1 SGHNT and CDR2 YYREEE (reference sequence). V was shortened by 4 bases and J by 9 bases, with 23 bases between the two germline ends. Written as DNA, the CDR3 is TGTGCCAGCAGCATGTGGACAGCAGGTGAGTGGGGGCCCCAGCATTTT. Translation gives CASSMWTAGEWGPQHF.

The CDR3 is CASRRSVGNEKLFF. DNA for the CDR3: TGTGCCAGCCGCCGTAGCGTCGGTAATGAAAAACTGTTTTTT. The rearrangement uses TRBV27 and TRBJ1-4, with D unresolved. The CDR3 runs 14 residues. Germline values: CDR1 MNHEY, CDR2 SMNVEV (reference sequence). The ends were cut back, 8 bases at V and 4 bases at J, with 14 bases in the middle.

The J gene is TRBJ2-5, the V gene TRBV2; maybe TRBD2 (6 bases). CDR3 size: 13 residues. Trimming shortened V by 7 bases and J by 5 bases, and 14 bases separated the two germline ends. Germline V gene sequence: CDR1 SNHLY, CDR2 FYNNEI. CDR3 region: CASTRLGGETQYF. CDR3 DNA: TGTGCCAGCACACGACTAGGAGGGGAGACCCAGTACTTC.

V gene TRBV5-1 combines with J gene TRBJ2-3; 13 bases fit TRBD2. Germline trimming cut 5 bases from V and 3 bases from J; bases unmatched to any gene: 9. This CDR3 spans 17 amino acids. Germline V CDR1 and CDR2: SGHRS, YFSETQ. The CDR3 region has the DNA TGCGCCAGCAGTCCAAGGGGGACTAGCGGGATGACAGATACGCAGTATTTT. It specifies CASSPRGTSGMTDTQYF.

V is TRBV11-2 and J is TRBJ1-1, with D perhaps TRBD1 (5 bases). V gave up 4 bases and J gave up 9 bases, with 18 bases separating them. CDR1 is SGHAT and CDR2 is FQNNGV in the germline V gene. The CDR3 is 14 residues long. DNA for the CDR3: TGTGCCAGCAGCTCCCTCCCCGCCAGGGCTAAAGCTTTCTTT. Amino acid sequence: CASSSLPARAKAFF.

This chain uses TRBV5-5 with TRBJ1-2; D is perhaps TRBD1 (6 bases). CDR1 and CDR2 (germline): SGHKS, YYEKEE (reference sequence). V was clipped by 4 bases and J by 8 bases, with 21 bases between them. The CDR3 loop spans 15 amino acids. CDR3 nucleotide sequence: TGTGCCAGCAGCGGGGCCCAGGGGTCGGTACGCGGCTACACCTTC. Translating it yields CASSGAQGSVRGYTF.